This T cell receptor (beta chain) was recovered during a study of response to subunit inactivated influenza vaccine. The V and J ends lost 0 bases and 2 bases respectively, with 12 bases between them. The CDR3 has 16 amino acids. Germline CDR1 and CDR2: MGHRA and YSYEKL. TCRdb re-called the RT-PCR reads through MiXCR, storing one row per CDR3 protein. Altogether about 520,000 distinct CDR3 sequences are present, more than 7% being singletons, with the ten largest covering around 13%. The study's findings and limits: Each seasonal influenza vaccination recruits few new T cells, the authors suggested.

Details on this clonotype: Its cognate antigen is unknown.

This chain links TRBV4-1 with TRBJ2-3, with a tentative D call TRBD1 (5 bases). The sample in question was PBMCs from blood, obtained roughly 24 months after vaccination. The TCR sequence derives from a man aged 45 to 70 who received an inactivated influenza vaccine. The DNA of the CDR3 is TGCGCCAGCAGCCAAGACAGGGCGGCCGACACAGATACGCAGTATTTT. This sequence encodes CASSQDRAADTDTQYF.